This TCR beta chain was retrieved from a study of blood T cell repertoires in COVID-19. Profiling relied on immunoSEQ multiplex PCR, and the TCRdb table lists in-frame clones only, not all of them. This sample has approximately 65,000 clones, with around 85% found just once. Trimming cost V 8 bases and J 5 bases; bases outside gene matches: 3. The CDR3 covers 13 residues. The germline gives CDR1 SNHLY, CDR2 FYNNEI. The chain links TRBV2 to TRBJ1-6; 7 bases align to TRBD1. The sample taken for sequencing was peripheral blood. This TCR came from a middle-aged man with acute or convalescent COVID-19. CDR3 bases: TGTGCCAGCGGACAGGCCGATAATTCACCCCTCCACTTT. It codes for CASGQADNSPLHF.